One and the same sample provided the 21 T cell receptor beta chains below, sequenced in a study of blood T cell repertoires in COVID-19. Assay used: immunoSEQ multiplex PCR; TCRdb lists only in-frame clones, some missing. The sample shows about 74,000 clones, roughly 84% of them seen only once. Sequenced: peripheral blood. The receptors here all came from a woman at least 80 years old with active or convalescent COVID-19.

The chain joins TRBV15 to TRBJ1-3, with D unclear. The CDR3 is 16 residues long. CDR1 and CDR2 (germline): LNHNV, YYDKDF (reference sequence). V lost 0 bases, J lost 4 bases, and 13 bases lay in between. CDR3 in amino acids: CATSRDVTTTGNTIYF. CDR3 DNA: TGTGCCACCAGCAGAGATGTCACAACCACAGGAAACACCATATATTTT.

V is TRBV7-2 and J is TRBJ2-7, with 13 bases that match TRBD2. V trimming: 7 bases; J trimming: 3 bases; junction bases outside the gene matches: 3. The CDR3 consists of 14 residues. Germline V lookup: CDR1 SGHTA, CDR2 FQGNSA. Written as DNA, the CDR3 is TGTGCCAGCACACTAGCGGGGGGGTTCTACGAGCAGTACTTC. Translated, it gives CASTLAGGFYEQYF.

The V gene is TRBV7-9, the J gene TRBJ2-7; TRBD2 is a possible D gene (5 bases). V was cut by 6 bases and J by 7 bases, with 13 bases left in between. Germline CDR1 reads SEHNR; CDR2 reads FQNEAQ (reference sequence). This CDR3 is built from 12 residues. The DNA of the CDR3 is TGTGCCAGCAGTAGGGAGTCTTCTGAGCAGTACTTC. It translates to CASSRESSEQYF. Full variable domain (missing parts from reference TRBV7-9 and TRBJ2-7): DTGVSQNPRHKITKRGQNVTFRCDPISEHNRLYWYRQTLGQGPEFLTYFQNEAQLEKSRLLSDRFSAERPKGSFSTLEIQRTEQGDSAMYLCASSRESSEQYFGPGTRLTVT.

The chain joins TRBV5-4 to TRBJ1-3; no firm D call. Germline loops: CDR1 SGHNT, CDR2 YYREEE (reference sequence). There are 14 residues in the CDR3. Trimming took 1 base from V and 2 from J, leaving 7 bases between them. The CDR3 reads CASSLSFPGNTIYF. In nucleotides, the CDR3 is TGTGCCAGCAGCTTGTCCTTTCCTGGAAACACCATATATTTT. The variable domain in full, with the rest retrieved from reference TRBV5-4 and TRBJ1-3, is ETGVTQSPTHLIKTRGQQVTLRCSSQSGHNTVSWYQQALGQGPQFIFQYYREEENGRGNFPPRFSGLQFPNYSSELNVNALELDDSALYLCASSLSFPGNTIYFGEGSWLTVV.

V is TRBV9 and J is TRBJ2-3, with 11 bases that match TRBD2. The CDR3 consists of 17 residues. After removal of 0 bases from V and 1 base from J, the junction contained 4 bases not matched to a gene. From germline, CDR1 is SGDLS and CDR2 YYNGEE. CDR3 bases: TGTGCCAGCAGCGTAGCCTCACTAGCGGGGGGCACAGATACGCAGTATTTT. As protein: CASSVASLAGGTDTQYF. Looking up the rest from reference TRBV9 and TRBJ2-3 gives the full variable domain: DSGVTQTPKHLITATGQRVTLRCSPRSGDLSVYWYQQSLDQGLQFLIQYYNGEERAKGNILERFSAQQFPDLHSELNLSSLELGDSALYFCASSVASLAGGTDTQYFGPGTRLTVL.

V is TRBV12-5 and J is TRBJ1-5; no clear D gene. Germline loops: CDR1 LGHNT, CDR2 FRNRAP. The V end lost 1 base, the J end lost 9 bases, and 10 bases lay between the germline ends. This CDR3 is 13 amino acids long. The CDR3 is CASGLGGKGPQHF. The CDR3 coding sequence is TGTGCTAGTGGTTTGGGCGGCAAAGGGCCCCAGCATTTT.

The sample holds a few counts of this clone. The V and J genes are TRBV6-2 or TRBV6-3 and TRBJ1-1; D call uncertain. The CDR3 loop spans 12 amino acids. V dropped 2 bases and J dropped 2 bases, with 3 bases sitting between them. Looked up from germline, CDR1 is MNHEY and CDR2 is SVGEGT. The CDR3 reads CASSYSNTEAFF. CDR3 DNA: TGTGCCAGCAGTTACAGCAACACTGAAGCTTTCTTT.

V usage is TRBV5-1 and J usage is TRBJ1-3; unclear D gene. Germline-derived CDR1 and CDR2 are SGHRS and YFSETQ. Trimming pared 0 bases from V and 8 bases from J, leaving 9 bases between. The CDR3 consists of 13 residues. The CDR3 nucleotides are TGCGCCAGCAGCTTGGCCCTTTCTGACACCATATATTTT. It encodes CASSLALSDTIYF.

The rearrangement joins TRBV6-1 to TRBJ1-4; TRBD1 aligns across 8 bases. The CDR3 length is 17 residues. Germline loops: CDR1 MNHNS, CDR2 SASEGT. V lost 4 bases and J lost 1; bases outside the gene matches: 8. DNA for the CDR3: TGTGCCAGCAGTGGTCAGGGGGCAAGTCTAACTAATGAAAAACTGTTTTTT. Residues: CASSGQGASLTNEKLFF.

The chain combines TRBV6-2 or TRBV6-3 with TRBJ1-5; D possibly corresponds to TRBD1 (6 bases). Trimming took off 2 bases at V and 7 bases at J, with 12 bases between the two ends. The CDR3 loop spans 14 amino acids. Germline V gives CDR1 MNHEY, CDR2 SVGEGT. The CDR3 DNA follows: TGTGCCAGCAGTTACCAGGGGAACGAACAGCCCCAGCATTTT. This gives the protein CASSYQGNEQPQHF.

The rearrangement joins TRBV4-3 to TRBJ2-3, with 7 bases fitting TRBD2. V lost 3 bases and J lost 1; bases outside the gene matches: 7. Germline CDR1 LGHNA, CDR2 YSLEER. CDR3 size: 16 residues. The CDR3 DNA is TGCGCCAGCAGCCATCCTTCCGGGAGGCGCACAGATACGCAGTATTTT. It is translated as CASSHPSGRRTDTQYF.

The chain is built from TRBV4-3 and TRBJ1-2; a possible D gene is TRBD1 (5 bases). V lost 0 bases and J lost 11, with 16 bases in between. This CDR3 comprises 14 residues. Per the germline V gene, CDR1 is LGHNA and CDR2 is YSLEER. The CDR3 nucleotides read TGCGCCAGCAGCCAAGATGGCCAGGGTAATCGGTACACCTTC. This gives the protein CASSQDGQGNRYTF.

This chain joins TRBV6-2 or TRBV6-3 and TRBJ2-2; 7 bases line up with TRBD1. V gave up 5 bases and J gave up 0 bases; unmatched junction bases: 6. CDR3 length equals 16 residues. CDR1 and CDR2 (germline): MNHEY, SVGEGT. The CDR3 DNA follows: TGTGCCAGCAGTCTCCTCCAGGGGGCGAACACCGGGGAGCTGTTTTTT. It translates to CASSLLQGANTGELFF.

V and J are TRBV27 and TRBJ1-6; maybe TRBD1 (6 bases). Germline V gene lookup returns CDR1 MNHEY and CDR2 SMNVEV (reference sequence). This CDR3 is 17 amino acids long. Trimming left V 5 bases short and J 0 bases short, with 14 bases between. The CDR3 spells CASSPTGRSSYNSPLHF. CDR3 in DNA: TGTGCCAGCAGTCCCACAGGGAGAAGCTCCTATAATTCACCCCTCCACTTT.

The CDR3 is CASSSTDPGYEQYF. CDR3 nucleotide sequence: TGCGCCAGCAGCTCGACGGACCCAGGGTACGAGCAGTACTTC. The rearrangement links TRBV5-1 to TRBJ2-7; D is perhaps TRBD1 (5 bases). V gave up 3 bases and J gave up 4 bases, with 14 bases separating them. CDR1 is SGHRS and CDR2 is YFSETQ in the germline V gene. The length of the CDR3 is 14 residues.

This clone has only a few counts. The V and J genes are TRBV5-1 and TRBJ1-2; TRBD1 is a possible D gene (6 bases). Trimming took 4 bases from V and 5 from J, leaving 12 bases between them. Germline values: CDR1 SGHRS, CDR2 YFSETQ. The CDR3 is 13 amino acids. The CDR3 here is CASSPDSRYGYTF. In nucleotides, the CDR3 is TGCGCCAGCAGCCCGGACAGTAGGTATGGCTACACCTTC.

The chain links TRBV5-6 to TRBJ1-5; TRBD1 aligns across 7 bases. Germline V gene lookup returns CDR1 SGHDT and CDR2 YYEEEE. This CDR3 comprises 13 residues. Losses at the gene ends were 7 bases for V and 3 bases for J; bases not matched to a gene: 4. The CDR3: CASQGGFNQPQHF. The CDR3 DNA reads as TGTGCCAGCCAGGGGGGCTTCAATCAGCCCCAGCATTTT.

This clone has just one count. The chain is built from TRBV10-3 and TRBJ2-7; 10 bases align to TRBD1. Per germline, CDR1 ENHRY and CDR2 SYGVKD. Germline trimming cut 5 bases from V and 3 bases from J; bases unmatched to any gene: 7. This CDR3 spans 15 amino acids. The CDR3 loop is CAISRRTGGNYEQYF. The CDR3 DNA sequence: TGTGCCATCAGTCGGAGGACAGGGGGTAACTACGAGCAGTACTTC.

The chain uses TRBV18 and TRBJ2-7; 9 nucleotides agree with TRBD1. Per germline, CDR1 KGHSH and CDR2 LQKENI. J lost 4 bases, V lost 0 bases, and 4 bases had no gene match. The CDR3 has 15 amino acids. Here the CDR3 DNA reads TGTGCCAGCTCACCACCGGGGACAGGGAGGTACGAGCAGTACTTC. Translated, it gives CASSPPGTGRYEQYF. Full variable domain (missing parts from reference TRBV18 and TRBJ2-7): NAGVMQNPRHLVRRRGQEARLRCSPMKGHSHVYWYRQLPEEGLKFMVYLQKENIIDESGMPKERFSAEFPKEGPSILRIQQVVRGDSAAYFCASSPPGTGRYEQYFGPGTRLTVT.

V gene TRBV9 combines with J gene TRBJ1-6, with 7 bases identical to TRBD1. V shed 2 bases, J shed 8 bases, and the junction held 4 bases outside the gene matches. CDR3 length: 14 amino acids. From germline, CDR1 is SGDLS and CDR2 YYNGEE. The DNA of the CDR3 is TGTGCCAGCAGCGTGACGGGACAGTATTCACCCCTCCACTTT. Translation: CASSVTGQYSPLHF.

This clone has at least ten counts. The V call is TRBV10-2, the J call TRBJ1-5; D is ambiguous. Germline CDR1 reads WSHSY; CDR2 reads SAAADI. With 4 bases removed from V and 0 bases from J, the gap between germline ends came to 4 bases. The CDR3 covers 13 residues. CDR3 residues: CASSVSSNQPQHF. The DNA of the CDR3 is TGCGCCAGCAGTGTGAGTAGCAATCAGCCCCAGCATTTT.